A selection of T cell receptor beta chains follows, all from one sample in a study of vaccination and CD4 T cells after COVID-19. These receptors have no identified antigens. Using its own MiXCR run on the PCR reads, TCRdb lists one record per CDR3 protein. The table has more than 13,000 distinct CDR3 sequences, around 24% seen once. Sample: CD4+ T cells from blood, cultured in vitro, taken after SARS-CoV-2 vaccination. The receptors here all came from a human donor who had recovered from COVID-19. Each CDR3 is given with its conserved first and last residue. The D gene is left open where the match is weak. A row's size may be missing; if present it is once, few, many or a size class.

TGTGCCTGCGTGGGAGTCAATGAGCAGTTCTTC,CACVGVNEQFF,-,-,TRBJ2-1,TRBV28
TGCGCCAGCAGTGAGCAGGGGAGCTCCTACGAGCAGTACTTC,CASSEQGSSYEQYF,-,few,TRBJ2-7,TRBV10-2
TGTGCCAGTAGGGGACTAGCGAGAAATGAGCAGTTCTTC,CASRGLARNEQFF,TRBD2,-,TRBJ2-1,TRBV7-9
TGTGCCAGCAGTTATAAGCGGGAGGGCCCATACGAGCAGTGCTTC,CASSYKREGPYEQCF,TRBD2,-,TRBJ2-7,TRBV27
TGTGCCAGCAGCCCCTCGGGAGACACTGAAGCTTTCTTT,CASSPSGDTEAFF,-,few,TRBJ1-1,TRBV7-9
TGCAGTGCTATCGCAGGGGCGTTTGCAAATCAGCCCCAGCATTTT,CSAIAGAFANQPQHF,-,-,TRBJ1-5,TRBV20-1
TGTGCCAGCTCACGGGAGGGCGCGGGCAATCAGCCCCAGCATTTT,CASSREGAGNQPQHF,-,-,TRBJ1-5,TRBV18
TGTGCCAGCAGTTTAGGCACAGATACGCAGTATTTT,CASSLGTDTQYF,-,medium-sized,TRBJ2-3,TRBV27
TGTGCCAGCACTAAGAGGTCTTCAGGTGGAGCCAAAAACATTCAGTACTTC,CASTKRSSGGAKNIQYF,-,-,TRBJ2-4,TRBV27
TGTGCCAGCAGCGCCGGGGACCCCCGCGGGTATGAGCAGTTCTTC,CASSAGDPRGYEQFF,-,-,TRBJ2-1,TRBV9
TGTGCCTGGAGTGGTACCGAGACCCAGTACTTC,CAWSGTETQYF,-,-,TRBJ2-5,TRBV30
TGTGCCAGCAGCCCTAAGGGGCGAAGAGGAGATACGCAGTATTTT,CASSPKGRRGDTQYF,-,-,TRBJ2-3,TRBV28
TGTGCCAGCAGGCCGTCCCTTACCATCTACGAGCAGTACTTC,CASRPSLTIYEQYF,-,few,TRBJ2-7,TRBV28
TGCAGTGCACGGACTAGCGGGCAGGGCCGTGCGCGGGAGCAGTTCTTC,CSARTSGQGRAREQFF,TRBD2,-,TRBJ2-1,TRBV20-1
TGTGCCAGCAGTCAACGGGGAGCGGGGCCCGGGGAGTATGAGCAGTTCTTC,CASSQRGAGPGEYEQFF,TRBD2,few,TRBJ2-1,TRBV7-9
TGTGCCAGCACCCTTTTAGGGGGGGGCCTTAGTGGAGAGCAGTACTTC,CASTLLGGGLSGEQYF,-,-,TRBJ2-7,TRBV7-2
TGTGCCAGCAGTAAACTCAACAATGAGCAGTTCTTC,CASSKLNNEQFF,-,-,TRBJ2-1,TRBV6-1
TGTGCCAGCAGGGTACTCCAGGGTATCGGCACAGATACGCAGTATTTT,CASRVLQGIGTDTQYF,-,-,TRBJ2-3,TRBV28
TGTGCCAGCAGCCTATTACAGGGGACGAACACTGAAGCTTTCTTT,CASSLLQGTNTEAFF,TRBD1,few,TRBJ1-1,TRBV28
TGTGCCAGCACCCGTGTCGGCTCCTACGAGCAGTACTTC,CASTRVGSYEQYF,-,few,TRBJ2-7,TRBV27
TGCGCCAGCAGCCAAGAGGTTCTTGTTAGGGACCTATGGGGGCAGTTCTTC,CASSQEVLVRDLWGQFF,-,-,TRBJ2-1,TRBV4-1
TGCGCCAGCAGCCAAGAACGACCTAGCGGGAGTGGGGAGACCCAGTACTTC,CASSQERPSGSGETQYF,TRBD2,few,TRBJ2-5,TRBV4-1
TGTGCCAGTAGTACTGGAACTGAAGCTTTCTTT,CASSTGTEAFF,-,few,TRBJ1-1,TRBV19
TGTGCCAGCAGGACCAAGAGGGACAGCCTCCGAGCAACGAACACCGGGGAGCTGTTTTTT,CASRTKRDSLRATNTGELFF,TRBD1,few,TRBJ2-2,TRBV6-1
TGCAGCGTTGGGGGGGGGACAATGAACACTGAAGCTTTCTTT,CSVGGGTMNTEAFF,-,once,TRBJ1-1,TRBV29-1
TGTGCCAGCAGTCCCCCCGGGACCGTTAACACCGGGGAGCTGTTTTTT,CASSPPGTVNTGELFF,-,-,TRBJ2-2,TRBV28
TGTGCCAGCAGCTCCCCGGGACAGACCTACGAGCAGTACTTC,CASSSPGQTYEQYF,TRBD1,-,TRBJ2-7,TRBV5-4
TGTGCCTGGAGTGTACACGGCAATCAGCCCCAGCATTTT,CAWSVHGNQPQHF,-,-,TRBJ1-5,TRBV30
TGTGCCACCAGCAGAACCCGGGACAGATCTCTACCTAACTATGGCTACACCTTC,CATSRTRDRSLPNYGYTF,TRBD1,medium-sized,TRBJ1-2,TRBV15
TGCGCCAGCAGCTTGGTTAGCACCGGGGAGCTGTTTTTT,CASSLVSTGELFF,-,few,TRBJ2-2,TRBV5-1
TGTGCCAGCAGAAGGACGGATCTCAACATTCAGTACTTC,CASRRTDLNIQYF,-,-,TRBJ2-4,TRBV6-1
TGTGCCAGCTCACCGGCGGCTGGAGCGGGCGTCCAAGAGACCCAGTACTTC,CASSPAAGAGVQETQYF,-,-,TRBJ2-5,TRBV18
TGTGCCAGCAGTTCTACGGGGACTAGTGGGACTTGGACAGATACGCAGTATTTT,CASSSTGTSGTWTDTQYF,TRBD2,-,TRBJ2-3,TRBV11-2
TGTGCCACCAGTGCCTCCGCCGGGACAGGGGCGAACACCGGGGAGCTGTTTTTT,CATSASAGTGANTGELFF,TRBD1,few,TRBJ2-2,TRBV24-1
TGTGCCAGTAGTATAGACGCGACCACCTCTGGAAACACCATATATTTT,CASSIDATTSGNTIYF,-,-,TRBJ1-3,TRBV19
TGTGCCAGCAGCCAACGGGGGGGCACTGAAGCTTTCTTT,CASSQRGGTEAFF,-,-,TRBJ1-1,TRBV3-1
TGCAGTGCTACCGGGACTAGCGGGAGGGACTCCTACGAGCAGTACTTC,CSATGTSGRDSYEQYF,TRBD2,-,TRBJ2-7,TRBV20-1
TGTGCCAGCAGCTCTCAGGCGTTGGTTGGGGGGGAGACCCAGTACTTC,CASSSQALVGGETQYF,-,few,TRBJ2-5,TRBV7-2
TGTGCCAGCAGCTTGGGATGGGACAGGCTCTCCTATAATTCACCCCTCCACTTT,CASSLGWDRLSYNSPLHF,TRBD1,-,TRBJ1-6,TRBV7-2
TGTGCCAGCAGCTTGGTTGTGGGACAGGGGGGAGAACAGCCCCAGCATTTT,CASSLVVGQGGEQPQHF,TRBD1,-,TRBJ1-5,TRBV5-8
TGCAGTGCTAGAGCCAGTCCCGGGACAGTAGCCACAACTAATGAAAAACTGTTTTTT,CSARASPGTVATTNEKLFF,TRBD1,-,TRBJ1-4,TRBV20-1
TGTGCCAGCAGCCCCTCCCCCCGGTGGACTGAAGCTTTCTTT,CASSPSPRWTEAFF,-,few,TRBJ1-1,TRBV6-1
TGTGCCACCCGCGGGGGAGTCAGCACAGATACGCAGTATTTT,CATRGGVSTDTQYF,TRBD2,few,TRBJ2-3,TRBV24-1
TGCGCCAGCAGCTTGGGTCACCTAGCGGGAGGAGGATACGAGCAGTACTTC,CASSLGHLAGGGYEQYF,TRBD2,-,TRBJ2-7,TRBV5-1
TGCAGTCTCGGCTGGGGGGGCAATCAGCCCCAGCATTTT,CSLGWGGNQPQHF,-,-,TRBJ1-5,TRBV20-1
TGTGCCACCAGCAGGGATCCGGGTTCGAGCTCCTACGAGCAGTACTTC,CATSRDPGSSSYEQYF,-,few,TRBJ2-7,TRBV15
TGCAGCGTTATTATACCGGGACAGGGGGCGCCCACTGAAGCTTTCTTT,CSVIIPGQGAPTEAFF,TRBD1,few,TRBJ1-1,TRBV29-1
TGTGCCAGCAGCTCGGGTCCCCTCCAGGCCAATGAGCAGTTCTTC,CASSSGPLQANEQFF,-,few,TRBJ2-1,TRBV5-4
TGTGCCAGCACCCCTAGCGGGAGAGGGGACATTCAGTACTTC,CASTPSGRGDIQYF,TRBD2,-,TRBJ2-4,TRBV6-1
TGTGCCAGCAGCTTAAAGTCTAGCGGCTACGAGCAGTACTTC,CASSLKSSGYEQYF,TRBD2,-,TRBJ2-7,TRBV11-2
TGTGCCAGCAGTTACTCGGACGGGTCCTACGAGCAGTACTTC,CASSYSDGSYEQYF,-,few,TRBJ2-7,TRBV6-5
TGTGCCAGCAGCCGGGGGCAGAAACACGCCTCTAGTACAGATACGCAGTATTTT,CASSRGQKHASSTDTQYF,-,few,TRBJ2-3,TRBV5-8
TGTGCCAGCAGTTGGGACAGAGAAAACGAGCAGTACTTC,CASSWDRENEQYF,TRBD1,-,TRBJ2-7,TRBV28
TGCGCCAGCAGCCCGAGGTGGGGGACCGGTACGGGAGGGCTTTACAATGAGCAGTTCTTC,CASSPRWGTGTGGLYNEQFF,TRBD2,-,TRBJ2-1,TRBV4-3